The next 27 T cell receptor beta chains were all read from a single sample in a study of vaccination and CD4 T cells after COVID-19. Regarding treatment: roughly 10-day PBMC culture with coronavirus spike peptide pools or control peptides (ViraFEST assay). The antigens of these receptors remain unknown. With the Oncomine TCR Beta short-read assay, DNA from cultured CD4+ T cells was sequenced. TCRdb independently ran MiXCR on the PCR reads; one entry per CDR3 protein. Of some 11,000 distinct CDR3 sequences listed, roughly three quarters are singletons. Sequencing was done on a sample of CD4+ T cells from blood, cultured in vitro. Receptors originate from a human donor who had recovered from COVID-19.

The rearrangement links TRBV5-4 to TRBJ1-1; D is uncertain. Looked up from germline, CDR1 is SGHNT and CDR2 is YYREEE (reference sequence). V gave up 2 bases and J gave up 4 bases, with 6 bases separating them. CDR3 size: 12 residues. The CDR3 sequence: CASSFVSTEAFF. CDR3 nucleotides: TGTGCCAGCAGCTTCGTCAGCACTGAAGCTTTCTTT.

The J gene is TRBJ1-5, the V gene TRBV6-1; D unclear. V lost 2 bases and J lost 7, with 9 bases in between. This CDR3 comprises 13 residues. The germline V gene has CDR1 MNHNS and CDR2 SASEGT. The CDR3 loop reads CASSEMVGQPQHF. DNA of the CDR3: TGTGCCAGCAGTGAAATGGTAGGGCAGCCCCAGCATTTT.

The chain carries TRBV20-1 and TRBJ1-5; D gene unclear. This CDR3 region has 16 residues. Germline V CDR1 and CDR2: DFQATT, SNEGSKA (reference sequence). Trimming left V 3 bases short and J 0 bases short, with 15 bases between. The CDR3 region has the DNA TGCAGTGCTAGGGCAAATGGGGATTATAGCAATCAGCCCCAGCATTTT. This codes for CSARANGDYSNQPQHF.

V and J are TRBV7-2 and TRBJ2-5, with D possibly matching TRBD2 (5 bases). CDR1 is SGHTA, CDR2 FQGNSA, per germline. V dropped 3 bases and J dropped 1 base, with 9 bases sitting between them. The CDR3 sequence is 14 residues long. The CDR3 DNA reads as TGTGCCAGCAGCTTCACTAGACTCCAAGAGACCCAGTACTTC. Its protein product is CASSFTRLQETQYF.

The gene calls are TRBV5-1 and TRBJ2-1, with TRBD2 matching 9 bases. Per germline, CDR1 SGHRS and CDR2 YFSETQ. CDR3 length: 16 residues. The junction had 14 bases not matched to a gene; V was cut back by 4 bases and J by 9 bases. The CDR3 region is CASSQGGGLAGTEQFF. CDR3 nucleotides: TGCGCCAGCAGCCAAGGAGGTGGCCTAGCGGGGACTGAGCAGTTCTTC.

Judged by abundance, this clonotype is medium-sized (0.01 to 0.1%). The V gene is TRBV12-3 or TRBV12-4, the J gene TRBJ1-6; a possible D gene is TRBD1 (6 bases). The length of the CDR3 is 12 residues. Trimming pared 4 bases from V and 11 bases from J, leaving 9 bases between. CDR3: CASSWTVPPLHF. The CDR3 DNA reads TGTGCCAGCAGTTGGACAGTGCCACCCCTCCACTTT.

The chain joins TRBV20-1 to TRBJ1-1; no definite D call. The length of the CDR3 is 13 residues. The germline V and J ends were trimmed by 2 bases and 10 bases, with 17 bases remaining between them. Germline V gene lookup returns CDR1 DFQATT and CDR2 SNEGSKA (reference sequence). The CDR3 DNA is TGCAGTGCTAGATCTGGACTAGGTAGGGTAGCTTTCTTT. Encoded protein: CSARSGLGRVAFF.

The chain employs TRBV7-2 and TRBJ1-6, with D unresolved. CDR3 length: 13 amino acids. V lost 5 bases and J 9 bases, leaving 11 bases between the germline ends. CDR1 SGHTA and CDR2 FQGNSA come from the germline V gene. The CDR3 DNA reads as TGTGCCAGCAGCCCGAGGGTTCGTTCACCCCTCCACTTT. Residues: CASSPRVRSPLHF.

This clonotype was seen just once. The chain is built from TRBV28 and TRBJ1-1; D is unclear. The V gene lost 4 bases and the J gene lost 8 bases, with 20 bases spanning the gap. This CDR3 comprises 15 residues. Per germline, CDR1 MDHEN and CDR2 SYDVKM. In DNA form, the CDR3 reads TGTGCCAGCAGTTCCCGGGAGGCGCACCGGCAAGAAGCTTTCTTT. Its protein is CASSSREAHRQEAFF.

This clonotype was detected a few times. The chain joins TRBV7-9 to TRBJ2-1; D possibly corresponds to TRBD2 (6 bases). Germline V gene sequence: CDR1 SEHNR, CDR2 FQNEAQ (reference sequence). CDR3 size: 16 residues. V was pared by 1 base and J by 0 bases, with 10 bases between. The CDR3 region has the DNA TGTGCCAGCAGCTTAGTCAACGGGAGCTCCTACAATGAGCAGTTCTTC. Translation: CASSLVNGSSYNEQFF.

V is TRBV5-4 and J is TRBJ2-1; no reliable D call. The CDR3 contains 11 residues. The V end was cut by 4 bases, the J end by 7 bases, with 6 bases between. Germline V gene sequence: CDR1 SGHNT, CDR2 YYREEE (reference sequence). The chain's CDR3 is CASSKVNEQFF. The DNA of the CDR3 is TGTGCCAGCAGCAAGGTAAATGAGCAGTTCTTC.

Sample share makes this clonotype medium-sized. The chain is built from TRBV11-3 and TRBJ1-1, with 8 bases fitting TRBD1. This CDR3 comprises 14 residues. Per germline, CDR1 SGHNT and CDR2 YENEEA. The trim removed 5 bases at V and 4 bases at J, leaving 6 bases unmatched. The CDR3 loop reads CASSPRQGSTEAFF. CDR3 DNA: TGTGCCAGCAGCCCCCGACAGGGGTCCACTGAAGCTTTCTTT.

The table lists this clonotype with a few counts. The chain carries TRBV24-1 and TRBJ1-1; 12 bases are a match to TRBD1. Unmatched junction bases numbered 5, after V lost 3 bases and J lost 7 bases. The V gene's germline CDR1 is KGHDR and CDR2 SFDVKD. This CDR3 has 15 amino acids. CDR3 DNA: TGTGCCACCAGTGATGCCGGGACAGGGGGCAATGAAGCTTTCTTT. Translation gives CATSDAGTGGNEAFF.

DNA of the CDR3: TGTGCCAGCAGCTTAATAGGGGCTAGCGGGCTCCAAGAGACCCAGTACTTC. Protein product: CASSLIGASGLQETQYF. V gene TRBV7-3 combines with J gene TRBJ2-5; 8 bases align to TRBD2. J was trimmed by 1 base and V by 1 base; bases with no gene match: 8. This CDR3 spans 17 amino acids. Germline CDR1 is SGHTA and CDR2 is FQGTGA.

CDR3 region: CSARLDSDQPQHF. As DNA, the CDR3 is TGCAGTGCTAGACTTGATTCAGATCAGCCCCAGCATTTT. The chain employs TRBV20-1 and TRBJ1-5; D not resolved. The CDR3 has 13 amino acids. The V end was cut by 2 bases, the J end by 5 bases, with 10 bases between. Germline CDR1 and CDR2: DFQATT and SNEGSKA (reference sequence).

The J gene is TRBJ1-1, the V gene TRBV24-1; TRBD1 matches 11 bases. V shed 4 bases, J shed 1 base, and the junction held 7 bases outside the gene matches. CDR1 is KGHDR and CDR2 is SFDVKD in the germline V gene. The CDR3 is 17 residues long. The CDR3 sequence is CATSDSGQGGRNTEAFF. The CDR3 nucleotides read TGTGCCACCAGTGACTCGGGACAGGGGGGGAGGAACACTGAAGCTTTCTTT.

The chain is built from TRBV7-2 and TRBJ2-7; 8 bases agree with TRBD2. The V and J ends lost 5 bases and 0 bases, in that order; junction bases with no gene match: 0. The germline gives CDR1 SGHTA, CDR2 FQGNSA. CDR3 length: 13 amino acids. Here the CDR3 DNA reads TGTGCCAGCAGCACTAGCGGCTCCTACGAGCAGTACTTC. Protein sequence: CASSTSGSYEQYF.

The V call is TRBV15, the J call TRBJ2-3; 10 nucleotides line up with TRBD1. CDR1 LNHNV and CDR2 YYDKDF come from the germline V gene (reference sequence). Unmatched junction bases numbered 6, after V lost 4 bases and J lost 14 bases. The CDR3 totals 12 residues. DNA of the CDR3: TGTGCCACCAGCACCGGGACAGGGGCACCGTATTTT. Protein product: CATSTGTGAPYF.

The V call is TRBV11-3, the J call TRBJ2-1; unclear D gene. Trimming removed 3 bases at V and 8 bases at J, with 11 bases between. Per the germline V gene, CDR1 is SGHNT and CDR2 is YENEEA. This CDR3 spans 13 amino acids. DNA for the CDR3: TGTGCCAGCAGCTTGTTCGGCCCACATGAGCAGTTCTTC. As protein: CASSLFGPHEQFF.

V gene TRBV11-2 combines with J gene TRBJ1-5, with D unresolved. The length of the CDR3 is 15 residues. CDR1 SGHAT and CDR2 FQNNGV come from the germline V gene. V was cut by 2 bases and J by 0 bases, with 8 bases left in between. The DNA for the CDR3 is TGTGCCAGCAGCTTAACACCCAATAGCAATCAGCCCCAGCATTTT. This translates into CASSLTPNSNQPQHF. The full variable domain, with the rest looked up from reference TRBV11-2 and TRBJ1-5, is EAGVAQSPRYKIIEKRQSVAFWCNPISGHATLYWYQQILGQGPKLLIQFQNNGVVDDSQLPKDRFSAERLKGVDSTLKIQPAKLEDSAVYLCASSLTPNSNQPQHFGDGTRLSIL.

The chain carries TRBV19 and TRBJ2-7, with D possibly TRBD1 on 6 matching bases. There are 16 residues in the CDR3. Trimming removed 7 bases from V and 1 base from J, with 20 bases in between. Looked up from germline, CDR1 is LNHDA and CDR2 is SQIVND (reference sequence). The CDR3 nucleotides are TGTGCCAGTAATGCCCCCCAGGGGCCGCCTTCCTACGAGCAGTACTTC. It codes for CASNAPQGPPSYEQYF.

The chain links TRBV15 to TRBJ1-5; 8 positions agree with TRBD1. The CDR3 has 14 residues. The V gene end was trimmed by 9 bases and the J gene end by 7 bases; junction bases not matched to a gene: 11. CDR1 and CDR2 (germline): LNHNV, YYDKDF (reference sequence). For the CDR3, the DNA is TGTGCCACTACGGAGGGGGACAGGTTCCAGCCCCAGCATTTT. Protein: CATTEGDRFQPQHF.

The V call is TRBV20-1, the J call TRBJ2-3; perhaps TRBD1 as D (5 bases). V lost 8 bases and J lost 2, with 20 bases in between. This CDR3 comprises 15 residues. Germline V gene lookup returns CDR1 DFQATT and CDR2 SNEGSKA (reference sequence). The CDR3 is CSPPSTREPTDTQYF. DNA for the CDR3: TGCAGTCCCCCTTCTACCAGGGAACCCACAGATACGCAGTATTTT.

The chain is built from TRBV28 and TRBJ1-6; a weak D match, TRBD1 (6 bases). The CDR3 is 15 amino acids. The germline V gene has CDR1 MDHEN and CDR2 SYDVKM. Between the trimmed V and J ends, which lost 6 bases and 10 bases, there was a span of 19 bases. Here the CDR3 DNA reads TGTGCCAGCAGGGGAGAGACAGGAGTGGAATCACCCCTCCACTTT. Translation gives CASRGETGVESPLHF.

This clonotype appeared a few times. This rearrangement joins TRBV24-1 to TRBJ1-5; 10 nucleotides agree with TRBD1. Germline CDR1 is KGHDR and CDR2 is SFDVKD. The CDR3 is 17 amino acids. Trimming at V came to 4 bases and at J to 2 bases, leaving 7 bases not matched to a gene. Written as DNA, the CDR3 is TGTGCCACCAGTGACCCGAGACAGGGGGCTGGCAATCAGCCCCAGCATTTT. Translation gives CATSDPRQGAGNQPQHF.

This clonotype was counted between two and nine times. V usage is TRBV7-2 and J usage is TRBJ2-1, with 14 bases matching TRBD2. The junction had 7 bases not matched to a gene; V was cut back by 5 bases and J by 7 bases. The V gene's germline CDR1 is SGHTA and CDR2 FQGNSA. The length of the CDR3 is 16 residues. The CDR3 loop is CASSTRLAGGRNEQFF. CDR3 nucleotide sequence: TGTGCCAGCAGCACCCGACTAGCGGGAGGGCGGAATGAGCAGTTCTTC. Drawing the rest from reference TRBV7-2 and TRBJ2-1, the complete variable domain is GAGVSQSPSNKVTEKGKDVELRCDPISGHTALYWYRQSLGQGLEFLIYFQGNSAPDKSGLPSDRFSAERTGGSVSTLTIQRTQQEDSAVYLCASSTRLAGGRNEQFFGPGTRLTVL.

The count of this clonotype is one. This chain uses TRBV6-1 with TRBJ2-7, with 13 bases identical to TRBD2. There are 17 residues in the CDR3. Germline assignment: CDR1 MNHNS and CDR2 SASEGT. Trimming removed 9 bases from V and 5 bases from J; junction bases left unmatched: 16. As DNA, the CDR3 is TGTGCCAGTGGCCGGTGGACTAGCGGGAGAGGGTCGGACGAGCAGTACTTC. Its protein product is CASGRWTSGRGSDEQYF.